One sample yielded the 23 T cell receptor beta chains listed below, sequenced in a study of shared clonotypes between healthy human individuals (TCRdb year 2020). The library relied on the immunoSEQ multiplex PCR assay. In its TCRdb copy, this immuneACCESS table keeps in-frame sequences only and misses some clones. Where compared with another copy, unresolved V genes explain less than half of these, and the others have no known cause. The sample table records approximately 980,000 clones; approximately 76% of these occur just once. The top ten clones comprise over 1.3% of the sample. The sequencing sample was made of memory CD4+ T cells sorted from blood. Sample cell subset or site, as interpreted from the label and publication: CD45RA-negative fraction. The source of these receptors is a man in his late teens or twenties in good health.

This chain links TRBV28 with TRBJ2-5; TRBD1 matches 7 bases. J was trimmed by 5 bases and V by 6 bases; bases with no gene match: 12. Germline V gene lookup returns CDR1 MDHEN and CDR2 SYDVKM. CDR3 length equals 15 residues. This CDR3 reads CASSSPRGGAETQYF. For the CDR3, the DNA is TGTGCCAGCAGCTCTCCACGAGGGGGCGCCGAGACCCAGTACTTC. The full variable domain, in which reference TRBV28 and TRBJ2-5 provide the parts outside the CDR3, is DVKVTQSSRYLVKRTGEKVFLECVQDMDHENMFWYRQDPGLGLRLIYFSYDVKMKEKGDIPEGYSVSREKKERFSLILESASTNQTSMYLCASSSPRGGAETQYFGPGTRLLVL.

Only a few counts were recorded for this clone. This rearrangement joins TRBV4-2 to TRBJ1-6, with a tentative D call TRBD1 (6 bases). The CDR3 is 13 residues long. Trimming pared 4 bases from V and 14 bases from J, leaving 15 bases between. Germline CDR1 LGHNA, CDR2 YNFKEQ. The DNA of the CDR3 is TGTGCCAGCAGCCCTTCAACAGGGACGGCCCTCCACTTT. Its protein product is CASSPSTGTALHF.

The genes are TRBV5-1 and TRBJ2-3, with 8 nucleotides matching TRBD2. Unmatched junction bases numbered 6, after V lost 3 bases and J lost 0 bases. CDR1 is SGHRS and CDR2 is YFSETQ in the germline V gene. The CDR3 has 16 amino acids. This CDR3 is CASSSSGGRSTDTQYF. The CDR3 nucleotides are TGCGCCAGCAGCTCAAGCGGGGGCCGCAGCACAGATACGCAGTATTTT.

This chain joins TRBV7-2 and TRBJ2-3; 9 bases are shared with TRBD2. The CDR3 sequence is 15 residues long. Germline V gives CDR1 SGHTA, CDR2 FQGNSA. Germline trimming cut 1 base from V and 6 bases from J; bases unmatched to any gene: 5. CDR3 sequence: CASSLVAGGWDTQYF. Here the CDR3 DNA reads TGTGCCAGCAGCTTAGTTGCGGGAGGGTGGGATACGCAGTATTTT.

J is TRBJ2-5 and V is TRBV19; maybe TRBD1 (5 bases). Germline V CDR1 and CDR2: LNHDA, SQIVND (reference sequence). Trimming pared 4 bases from V and 1 base from J, leaving 13 bases between. The CDR3 has 15 residues. Here the CDR3 reads CASSKTQGPQETQYF. The CDR3 region has the DNA TGTGCCAGTAGTAAAACCCAGGGCCCCCAAGAGACCCAGTACTTC.

As regards this clone: The same CDR3 arises from other DNA sequences in this sample as well. The gene calls are TRBV15 and TRBJ2-7; 9 positions match TRBD1. The V gene's germline CDR1 is LNHNV and CDR2 YYDKDF (reference sequence). The J segment lost 4 bases and the V segment lost 3 bases, leaving 4 bases of the junction unmatched. The CDR3 has 14 amino acids. The CDR3 DNA is TGTGCCACCAGCAGCAACAGGGGGCCTTACGAGCAGTACTTC. This translates into CATSSNRGPYEQYF.

The chain combines TRBV7-2 with TRBJ2-7; D uncertain. The CDR3 is made up of 13 amino acids. Deletions cut 1 base from V and 3 bases from J, with 7 bases between. Germline loops: CDR1 SGHTA, CDR2 FQGNSA. The CDR3 loop is CASSLGALYEQYF. CDR3 coding DNA: TGTGCCAGCAGCTTAGGTGCCCTCTACGAGCAGTACTTC. The variable domain in full, completed from reference TRBV7-2 and TRBJ2-7, reads GAGVSQSPSNKVTEKGKDVELRCDPISGHTALYWYRQSLGQGLEFLIYFQGNSAPDKSGLPSDRFSAERTGGSVSTLTIQRTQQEDSAVYLCASSLGALYEQYFGPGTRLTVT.

The V call is TRBV4-1, the J call TRBJ2-2, with a tentative D call TRBD2 (5 bases). V was pared by 0 bases and J by 2 bases, with 7 bases between. The germline V gene has CDR1 MGHRA and CDR2 YSYEKL. The CDR3 has 15 residues. The CDR3 protein is CASSQEGSNTGELFF. The CDR3 DNA sequence: TGCGCCAGCAGCCAAGAAGGGAGCAACACCGGGGAGCTGTTTTTT.

This chain links TRBV16 with TRBJ1-2; D gene ambiguous. The CDR3 is made up of 13 amino acids. V lost 2 bases and J lost 2, with 6 bases in between. In germline, CDR1 is KGHSY, CDR2 FQNENV. The CDR3 DNA reads as TGTGCCAGCAGCCAAGGGTTAAACTATGGCTACACCTTC. This gives the protein CASSQGLNYGYTF.

CDR3 sequence (DNA): TGCGCCAGCAGCCGAGGGACTAGCGGTCCTTTTACAGATACGCAGTATTTT. It codes for CASSRGTSGPFTDTQYF. V is TRBV5-1 and J is TRBJ2-3; TRBD2 aligns across 11 bases. V was pared by 4 bases and J by 3 bases, with 10 bases of the junction left unmatched. CDR3 length: 17 amino acids. Germline CDR1 is SGHRS and CDR2 is YFSETQ.

Of note for this clone: This likely stems from a read error, as it lies one base from a far larger clone. The chain links TRBV7-9 to TRBJ1-6; 7 bases align to TRBD1. The CDR3 covers 13 residues. The germline gives CDR1 SEHNR, CDR2 FQNEAQ (reference sequence). Trimming at V came to 2 bases and at J to 8 bases, leaving 0 bases not matched to a gene. As DNA, the CDR3 is TGTGCCAGCAGCTTAACAGGGGATTCACCCCTCCACTTT. Its translation is CASSLTGDSPLHF.

V and J are TRBV27 and TRBJ1-1; 8 bases fit TRBD1. The J segment lost 4 bases and the V segment lost 3 bases, leaving 4 bases of the junction unmatched. CDR3 length: 14 residues. Germline V CDR1 and CDR2: MNHEY, SMNVEV (reference sequence). CDR3 in DNA: TGTGCCAGCAGTTTTGCAGGGGGCATCACTGAAGCTTTCTTT. Protein product: CASSFAGGITEAFF.

The rearrangement uses TRBV19 and TRBJ1-3; the match to TRBD1 covers 7 bases. The CDR3 runs to 15 residues. V shed 6 bases, J shed 6 bases, and the junction held 11 bases outside the gene matches. Germline V gene data show CDR1 as LNHDA and CDR2 as SQIVND (reference sequence). The CDR3 nucleotides read TGTGCCAGTAGCCGAACAGGGGACAAGACAAACACCATATATTTT. Its protein is CASSRTGDKTNTIYF.

This clone came up a few times. The chain joins TRBV6-5 to TRBJ1-2; the D is unclear. In germline, CDR1 is MNHEY, CDR2 SVGAGI. Trimming removed 8 bases from V and 8 bases from J, with 18 bases in between. This CDR3 spans 13 amino acids. CDR3 nucleotide sequence: TGTGCCAGCGGGCGGGTCCCCTCTAGCGGCTACACCTTC. Translated: CASGRVPSSGYTF.

This sequence joins TRBV7-9 and TRBJ2-7; 8 nucleotides line up with TRBD2. V lost 2 bases, J lost 3 bases, and 3 bases stayed unmatched. CDR3 length equals 14 residues. Germline V gene data show CDR1 as SEHNR and CDR2 as FQNEAQ (reference sequence). The CDR3 here is CASSLSGSHYEQYF. The CDR3 DNA reads as TGTGCCAGCAGCTTAAGCGGGAGTCACTACGAGCAGTACTTC. Drawing the rest from reference TRBV7-9 and TRBJ2-7, the complete variable domain is DTGVSQNPRHKITKRGQNVTFRCDPISEHNRLYWYRQTLGQGPEFLTYFQNEAQLEKSRLLSDRFSAERPKGSFSTLEIQRTEQGDSAMYLCASSLSGSHYEQYFGPGTRLTVT.

The chain links TRBV5-1 to TRBJ1-1; no clear D gene. The CDR3 spans 14 residues. Germline-derived CDR1 and CDR2 are SGHRS and YFSETQ. V lost 4 bases, J lost 2 bases, and 12 bases lay in between. The CDR3 DNA follows: TGCGCCAGCAGCGGTAGCCAGAGTAACACTGAAGCTTTCTTT. Translating it yields CASSGSQSNTEAFF.

The rearrangement joins TRBV28 to TRBJ2-1; possibly TRBD2 for D (5 bases). V lost 7 bases and J 11 bases, leaving 15 bases between the germline ends. CDR3 length: 12 amino acids. CDR1 is MDHEN and CDR2 is SYDVKM in the germline V gene. In DNA, the CDR3 is TGTGCCAGCACTGCCACTCGGGGTAAGCAGTTCTTC. Its protein product is CASTATRGKQFF. Full variable domain (remainder filled in from reference TRBV28 and TRBJ2-1): DVKVTQSSRYLVKRTGEKVFLECVQDMDHENMFWYRQDPGLGLRLIYFSYDVKMKEKGDIPEGYSVSREKKERFSLILESASTNQTSMYLCASTATRGKQFFGPGTRLTVL.

The CDR3 is CASSPLDVWSSGNTIYF. CDR3 in DNA: TGCGCCAGCAGCCCGCTAGATGTCTGGAGCTCTGGAAACACCATATATTTT. This chain links TRBV5-1 with TRBJ1-3; D is uncertain. The CDR3 is 17 amino acids. V shed 4 bases and J shed 0 bases, with 17 bases lying between them. Germline CDR1 SGHRS, CDR2 YFSETQ.

There are a few counts of this clone. J is TRBJ1-2 and V is TRBV4-3; D is perhaps TRBD1 (5 bases). This CDR3 is 16 amino acids long. The V end was cut by 0 bases, the J end by 6 bases, with 17 bases between. Looked up from germline, CDR1 is LGHNA and CDR2 is YSLEER. The CDR3 DNA reads as TGCGCCAGCAGCCAAGATGGTGCCAGGGCCGGAAATGGCTACACCTTC. Its translation: CASSQDGARAGNGYTF.

This clone was recorded once. The CDR3 protein is CATSRDEGVPMAFF. CDR3 nucleotide sequence: TGTGCCACCAGCAGAGATGAAGGGGTTCCCATGGCTTTCTTT. The rearrangement uses TRBV15 and TRBJ1-1; D is possibly TRBD1 (5 bases). V was trimmed by 0 bases and J by 11 bases, leaving 16 bases between them. Germline V CDR1 and CDR2: LNHNV, YYDKDF (reference sequence). The CDR3 loop spans 14 amino acids.

The rearrangement joins TRBV10-1 to TRBJ1-4; 10 bases line up with TRBD1. The germline CDR1 and CDR2 sequences are WNHNN and SYGVQD (reference sequence). The V gene end was trimmed by 6 bases and the J gene end by 6 bases; junction bases not matched to a gene: 4. The CDR3 contains 14 residues. Here the CDR3 reads CASSTGTGDEKLFF. CDR3 coding DNA: TGCGCCAGCAGCACCGGGACAGGGGATGAAAAACTGTTTTTT.

The chain links TRBV5-7 to TRBJ1-3; 8 bases match TRBD1. TRBV5-7 carries the ORF label, with uncertain function. This CDR3 contains 19 residues. The V and J ends lost 0 bases and 0 bases, in that order; junction bases with no gene match: 11. DNA for the CDR3: TGTGCCAGCAGCTTGGCGGAGACAGGGGACGCTCTCTCTGGAAACACCATATATTTT. Protein: CASSLAETGDALSGNTIYF.

The rearrangement uses TRBV4-2 and TRBJ1-3; no clear D. V was trimmed by 0 bases and J by 2 bases, leaving 8 bases between them. Per germline, CDR1 LGHNA and CDR2 YNFKEQ. This CDR3 region has 15 residues. In nucleotides, the CDR3 is TGTGCCAGCAGCCAAGATTGGAGTGCTGGAAACACCATATATTTT. Protein sequence: CASSQDWSAGNTIYF.